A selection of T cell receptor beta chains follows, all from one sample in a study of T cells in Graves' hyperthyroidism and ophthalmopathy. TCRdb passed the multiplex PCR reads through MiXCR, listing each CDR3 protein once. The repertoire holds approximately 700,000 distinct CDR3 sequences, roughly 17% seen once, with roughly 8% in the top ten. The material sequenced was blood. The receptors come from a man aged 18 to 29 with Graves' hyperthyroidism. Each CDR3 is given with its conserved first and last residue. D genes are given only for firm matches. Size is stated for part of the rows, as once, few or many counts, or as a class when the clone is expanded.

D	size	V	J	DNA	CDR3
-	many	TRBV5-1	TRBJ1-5	TGCGCCAGCAGCTTAGGGGATACTAGCAATCAGCCCCAGCATTTT	CASSLGDTSNQPQHF
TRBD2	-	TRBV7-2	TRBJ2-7	TGTGCCAGCAGCTCGTACGGACTAGCGGGAGAGCAGTACTTC	CASSSYGLAGEQYF
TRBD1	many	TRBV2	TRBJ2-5	TGTGCCAGCAGTGAACAGGGGGCGAGTGAGACCCAGTACTTC	CASSEQGASETQYF
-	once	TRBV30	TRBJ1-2	TGTGCCTGGAGTCAGGGAAAAATGAACTATGGCTACACCTTC	CAWSQGKMNYGYTF
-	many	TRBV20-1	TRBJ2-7	TGCAGTGCTAGAGATCGGCGGGGTCCGGGTGAGCAGTACTTC	CSARDRRGPGEQYF
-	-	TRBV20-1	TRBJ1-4	TGCAGTGCTAGGCCTAAGTTCATTTCTCTGAATGAAAAACTGTTTTTT	CSARPKFISLNEKLFF
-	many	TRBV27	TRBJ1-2	TGTGCCAGCAGTTCCCCTAACTATGGCTACACCTTC	CASSSPNYGYTF
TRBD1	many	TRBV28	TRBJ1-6	TGTGCCAGCAGTTTAAGAGGGGGCAGGGATTCACCCCTCCACTTT	CASSLRGGRDSPLHF
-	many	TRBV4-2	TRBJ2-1	TGTGCCAGCAGCCAGGAGCTAGATGAGCAGTTCTTC	CASSQELDEQFF
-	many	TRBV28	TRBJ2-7	TGTGCCAGCAGCCGCGGCGGCAGTAGCTCCTACGAGCAGTACTTC	CASSRGGSSSYEQYF
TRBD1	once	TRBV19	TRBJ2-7	TGTGCCAGTACCGCCGGGACAGGGTCCTACGAGCAGTACTTC	CASTAGTGSYEQYF
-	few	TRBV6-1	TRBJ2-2	TGTGCCAGCAGGAGGGGCGGGCCCAACACCGGGGAGCTGTTTTTT	CASRRGGPNTGELFF
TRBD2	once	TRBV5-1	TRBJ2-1	TGCACCAGCAGCTTGGTGGTGGGAGGGGAAAATGAGCAGTTCTTC	CTSSLVVGGENEQFF
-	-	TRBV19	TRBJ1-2	TGTGCCAGTAGTCTCCGGACGGCAAGTTCCGGCTACACCTTC	CASSLRTASSGYTF
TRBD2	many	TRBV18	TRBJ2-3	TGTGCCAGCTCACCCGGGACTAGCGCTTCAGATACGCAGTATTTT	CASSPGTSASDTQYF
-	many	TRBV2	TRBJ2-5	TGTGCCAGCAGTGACCCCGCCGGGGTGGCGATTTTGGAGGAGGCCCAGTACTTC	CASSDPAGVAILEEAQYF
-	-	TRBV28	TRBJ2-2	TGTGCCAGCAGACAGGGATCCGGGGAGCTGTTTTTT	CASRQGSGELFF
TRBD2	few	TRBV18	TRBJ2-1	TGTGCCAGCTCACCATGGGTGGGACTACCTCAAGAGGAGCAGTTCTTC	CASSPWVGLPQEEQFF
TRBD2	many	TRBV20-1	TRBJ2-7	TGCAGTGCTAGTATCGCTAGCGGGGACTACGAGCAGTACTTC	CSASIASGDYEQYF
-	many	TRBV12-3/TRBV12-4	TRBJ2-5	TGTGCCAGCAGAATAGCTAGCTGGGGGACCCAGTACTTC	CASRIASWGTQYF
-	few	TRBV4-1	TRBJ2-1	TGCGCCGTGGGCGGCAGCTCCTACAATGAGCAGTTCTTC	CAVGGSSYNEQFF
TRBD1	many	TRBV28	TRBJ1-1	TGTGCCAGCAGACGGACAGGGAACACTGAAGCTTTCTTT	CASRRTGNTEAFF